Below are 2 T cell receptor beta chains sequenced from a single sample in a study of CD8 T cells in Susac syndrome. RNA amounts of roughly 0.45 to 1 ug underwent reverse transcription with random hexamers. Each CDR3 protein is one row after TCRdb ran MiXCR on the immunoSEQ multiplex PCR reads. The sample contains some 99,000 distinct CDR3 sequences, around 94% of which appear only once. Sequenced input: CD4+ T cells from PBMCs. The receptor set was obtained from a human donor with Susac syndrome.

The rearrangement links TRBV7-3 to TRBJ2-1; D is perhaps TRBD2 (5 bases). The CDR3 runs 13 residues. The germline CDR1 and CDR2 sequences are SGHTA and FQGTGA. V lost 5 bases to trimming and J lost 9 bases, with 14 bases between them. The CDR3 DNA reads TGTGCCAGCAGCCCGGACTCCTTCGGTGAGCAGTTCTTC. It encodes CASSPDSFGEQFF.

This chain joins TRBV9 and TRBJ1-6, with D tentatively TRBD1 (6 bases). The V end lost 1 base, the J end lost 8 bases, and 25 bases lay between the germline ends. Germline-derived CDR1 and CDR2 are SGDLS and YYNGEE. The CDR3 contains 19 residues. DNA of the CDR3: TGTGCCAGCAGCGTACCGGCAGGGGCTGACACTCGGGGGGATTCACCCCTCCACTTT. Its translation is CASSVPAGADTRGDSPLHF.